This passage covers 20 T cell receptor beta chains from one sample sequenced in a study of blood T cells in healthy people across ages. A second PCR, run for roughly 7 to 11 cycles, used a sample-barcoded 5' primer plus a J-beta primer mix. A single record per CDR3 protein comes from TCRdb applying MiXCR to the 5' RACE reads. Among about 830,000 distinct CDR3 sequences listed, about 62% were seen once. The sequencing input was blood. The receptors shown here come from a man aged 25-45 years in good health.

This clonotype came up once. The chain combines TRBV7-2 with TRBJ1-5; D is unresolved. The germline V and J ends were trimmed by 4 bases and 3 bases, with 13 bases remaining between them. Germline values: CDR1 SGHTA, CDR2 FQGNSA. This CDR3 is built from 15 residues. For the CDR3, the DNA is TGTGCCAGCAGCTCCCGGGTAGGGAACAATCAGCCCCAGCATTTT. Amino acids: CASSSRVGNNQPQHF.

This chain links TRBV20-1 with TRBJ1-2, with TRBD1 identical over 10 bases. CDR1 and CDR2 (germline): DFQATT, SNEGSKA (reference sequence). This CDR3 region has 13 residues. The V gene end was trimmed by 5 bases and the J gene end by 5 bases; junction bases not matched to a gene: 5. In DNA, the CDR3 is TGCAGTGCTTACCCGGGACAGGGGTATGGCTACACCTTC. Translation gives CSAYPGQGYGYTF.

The rearrangement joins TRBV6-5 to TRBJ2-7; D remains unclear. The CDR3 consists of 12 residues. V was pared by 2 bases and J by 5 bases, with 7 bases between. The germline V gene has CDR1 MNHEY and CDR2 SVGAGI. As DNA, the CDR3 is TGTGCCAGCAGTTACGGGAAGCACGAGCAGTACTTC. This translates into CASSYGKHEQYF.

J is TRBJ1-2 and V is TRBV15; no reliable D call. V lost 0 bases, J lost 5 bases, and 16 bases lay in between. This CDR3 has 16 amino acids. Germline V gives CDR1 LNHNV, CDR2 YYDKDF (reference sequence). CDR3 nucleotides: TGTGCCACCAGCAGAGATACTAGTTTGGCGGGATATGGCTACACCTTC. This codes for CATSRDTSLAGYGYTF.

This clonotype was picked up a small number of times. The chain combines TRBV5-6 with TRBJ2-6; 7 bases are a match to TRBD2. CDR3 size: 19 residues. Germline V gene sequence: CDR1 SGHDT, CDR2 YYEEEE. V shed 6 bases, J shed 0 bases, and the junction held 15 bases outside the gene matches. The CDR3 bases are TGTGCCAGCACCGACCTACCCTTAGCGGGTTTCTCTGGGGCCAACGTCCTGACTTTC. Its translation is CASTDLPLAGFSGANVLTF.

The J gene is TRBJ2-1, the V gene TRBV14; 8 bases agree with TRBD2. The length of the CDR3 is 18 residues. The germline gives CDR1 SGHDN, CDR2 FVKESK. V gave up 0 bases and J gave up 2 bases; unmatched junction bases: 9. CDR3 residues: CASSQDAGGLAAYNEQFF. The DNA of the CDR3 is TGTGCCAGCAGCCAAGATGCGGGGGGCCTAGCAGCCTACAATGAGCAGTTCTTC.

The chain couples TRBV4-1 to TRBJ1-2, with D perhaps matching TRBD1 (6 bases). V was pared by 4 bases and J by 6 bases, with 18 bases between. The CDR3 length is 15 residues. Germline V CDR1 and CDR2: MGHRA, YSYEKL. In nucleotides, the CDR3 is TGCGCCAGCAGCCTCCATAGCGGGGGGCTCGATGGCTACACCTTC. Protein: CASSLHSGGLDGYTF.

Regarding this clonotype: A read error may produce the germline difference seen at one junction end. CDR3 in amino acids: CASSQGGSSTGTQYF. For the CDR3, the DNA is TGCGCCAGCAGCCAAGGGGGAAGTAGCACAGGTACGCAGTATTTT. The chain joins TRBV4-3 to TRBJ2-3; possibly TRBD1 for D (5 bases). The CDR3 has 15 amino acids. From germline, CDR1 is LGHNA and CDR2 YSLEER.

This clonotype was counted only a few times. The CDR3 region has the DNA TGTGCCAGCAGCTTCCCTCCTTACGAGCAGTACTTC. It translates to CASSFPPYEQYF. V and J are TRBV7-2 and TRBJ2-5; D unclear. The assigned J gene may be wrong: the sequence end matches TRBJ2-7 better. The CDR3 contains 12 residues. The germline V gene encodes CDR1 SGHTA and CDR2 FQGNSA.

The V call is TRBV20-1, the J call TRBJ2-7; TRBD2 matches at 7 bases. Germline CDR1 DFQATT, CDR2 SNEGSKA (reference sequence). The J segment lost 2 bases and the V segment lost 0 bases, leaving 7 bases of the junction unmatched. This CDR3 contains 15 residues. CDR3 protein: CSAREPGRAAYEQYF. The CDR3 DNA reads TGCAGTGCTAGAGAACCGGGGAGGGCCGCCTACGAGCAGTACTTC.

V is TRBV2 and J is TRBJ1-5, with TRBD1 identical over 7 bases. From germline, CDR1 is SNHLY and CDR2 FYNNEI. V gave up 6 bases and J gave up 13 bases; unmatched junction bases: 12. The CDR3 runs to 13 residues. The CDR3 nucleotides read TGTGCCAGCAGCTTGGACAGGTCGGTAGTTCAGCATTTT. This encodes CASSLDRSVVQHF.

This clonotype was recorded once. A read error may be the cause here, since a much bigger clone is one base away. The DNA is left out, because the CDR3 cannot be placed on it with certainty; the CDR3 is given as TCRdb lists it. The CDR3 sequence: CSAQTGARSNYGCTF. The chain joins TRBV20-1 to TRBJ1-2; the table's D gene call, TRBD1, was not cross checked with the DNA. The CDR3 extends over 15 residues, inclusive of both ends. CDR1 and CDR2 from the germline V gene are DFQATT and SNEGSKA (reference sequence).

This clonotype was counted between two and nine times. The CDR3 sequence: CASTGRNEQFF. The CDR3 coding sequence is TGTGCCAGCACCGGGAGGAATGAGCAGTTCTTC. V and J are TRBV12-3 or TRBV12-4 and TRBJ2-1, with 7 bases lining up with TRBD2. The CDR3 runs 11 residues. V dropped 7 bases and J dropped 7; count of bases not matched to a gene: 1.

The chain couples TRBV10-3 to TRBJ2-7, with 9 positions matching TRBD2. Germline V gene sequence: CDR1 ENHRY, CDR2 SYGVKD. The length of the CDR3 is 15 residues. V dropped 0 bases and J dropped 2; count of bases not matched to a gene: 2. In DNA form, the CDR3 reads TGTGCCATCAGTGAGTCGCGGGGGGGGCCCTACGAGCAGTACTTC. Its translation is CAISESRGGPYEQYF.

The V gene is TRBV12-3 or TRBV12-4, the J gene TRBJ2-3; 8 bases agree with TRBD2. The CDR3 length is 16 residues. The trim removed 1 base at V and 3 bases at J, leaving 6 bases unmatched. CDR3 in DNA: TGTGCCAGCAGTTTAGGAAATAGCGGGGTAACAGATACGCAGTATTTT. Translated, it gives CASSLGNSGVTDTQYF.

This rearrangement joins TRBV27 to TRBJ1-2; 11 bases match TRBD1. V lost 7 bases, J lost 8 bases, and 6 bases stayed unmatched. This CDR3 is built from 13 residues. CDR1 MNHEY and CDR2 SMNVEV come from the germline V gene (reference sequence). CDR3 in DNA: TGTGCCAGCAAAGAGGGACAGGGGGTCGGCTACACCTTC. Amino acids: CASKEGQGVGYTF.

This clonotype was seen a handful of times. The genes are TRBV29-1 and TRBJ1-1; TRBD1 might be the D (5 bases). This CDR3 is built from 14 residues. Deletions cut 3 bases from V and 1 base from J, with 12 bases between. Germline loops: CDR1 SQVTM, CDR2 ANQGSEA. The CDR3 sequence is CSVERQLTNTEAFF. CDR3 coding DNA: TGCAGCGTTGAGCGACAGTTAACGAACACTGAAGCTTTCTTT.

V and J are TRBV9 and TRBJ1-2; D not certain. CDR1 is SGDLS and CDR2 is YYNGEE in the germline V gene. The CDR3 has 14 residues. Trimming removed 0 bases from V and 2 bases from J, with 8 bases in between. In DNA, the CDR3 is TGTGCCAGCAGCGTAGGACACTTAAACTATGGCTACACCTTC. As protein: CASSVGHLNYGYTF. The full variable domain, completed using reference TRBV9 and TRBJ1-2, is DSGVTQTPKHLITATGQRVTLRCSPRSGDLSVYWYQQSLDQGLQFLIQYYNGEERAKGNILERFSAQQFPDLHSELNLSSLELGDSALYFCASSVGHLNYGYTFGSGTRLTVV.

The chain couples TRBV12-3 or TRBV12-4 to TRBJ2-7, with TRBD1 identical over 9 bases. The CDR3 runs 14 residues. Trimming took 7 bases from V and 3 from J; bases not matched to a gene: 7. The CDR3 DNA is TGTGCCAGCACCCGGGGACAGGGACACTACGAGCAGTACTTC. Translation: CASTRGQGHYEQYF.

This chain uses TRBV5-1 with TRBJ2-3; D remains ambiguous. Trimming took 5 bases from V and 2 from J, leaving 9 bases between them. CDR3 length: 13 residues. In germline, CDR1 is SGHRS, CDR2 YFSETQ. The CDR3 DNA reads as TGCGCCAGCAGTTCGGCTGTCACAGATACGCAGTATTTT. This codes for CASSSAVTDTQYF.